This entry concerns a single T cell receptor (beta chain). Its antigen remains undetermined. It has no much larger one-base neighbor in the sample; base qualities were not kept. The library was generated by multiplex PCR. The sequencer listed for this sample is Illumina HiSeq 2500. TCRbeta libraries were built by three rounds of nested PCR using primers (Table S4), following protocols modified from ARM-PCR. Before sequencing, PCR products of 200-500 bp were excised from the gel and purified with the QIAquick gel extraction kit. Regarding the original processing steps: Reads were cleaned using Trimmomatic, were merged into complete CDR3 sequences using FLASH, and were assigned to V(D)J germline segments using MiTCR. Clonal diversity was computed as the inverse Simpson's index with VDJtools. In-frame sequences lacking a premature stop codon were counted as productive reads. TCRdb itself trimmed the public reads at Q25 with fastp, ran MiXCR and retained productive beta chains. Every distinct CDR3 protein forms one entry, paired with its most common genes and DNA. The V and J calls come from TCRdb's annotation, not from the publication. In all, the sample holds tens of thousands of distinct CDR3 sequences, and around 61% of those were seen once. The ten largest clonotypes hold under 35% of the sample.

This sample stems from a study of tumor and adjacent non-tumor tissue in lung cancer (dated by TCRdb to between 2017 and 2018). In the study overall: Of the cohort, more than ten patients had adenocarcinoma, 2 had squamous cell carcinoma and 1 had small cell lung cancer. Using bulk TCRbeta repertoires from some 14 lung cancer patients, the study set lung tumor tissue side by side with matched distant non-tumor lung tissue. In total, sequencing yielded over 95 million productive TCRbeta reads, which works out to an average of around 4.2 million reads per sample. TCRbeta CDR3 sequencing was performed on more than 25 paired specimens, with one tumor sample and one normal lung sample collected per patient. Ages among the approximately 15 patients ranged from roughly 31 to 76 years, there were approximately ten men and 5 women, and disease was at TNM stage I to III. Broader findings and caveats from the paper: Peripheral blood was not sequenced, so blood TCRbeta repertoires in these lung cancer patients were not examined. TCR diversity (inverse Simpson) was significantly higher in tumor than in normal lung tissue (roughly 430 vs 170, P = 0.0075, Mann-Whitney U test). A significantly larger cumulative share of the repertoire was made up by the top 100 clones in normal lung than in tumor tissue. TCR diversity was significantly higher in younger patients, and greater tumor TCR diversity was associated with shorter overall survival and shorter disease-free survival. With only around 15 patients in the cohort, the authors noted that larger samples and more detailed clinical data are needed. Neither the sequencing platform nor unique molecular identifiers are mentioned in the methods.

Relative to germline, V is 3 bases shorter and J is 4 bases shorter, with 9 bases between their ends. The germline V gene supplies CDR1 SGHTA and CDR2 FQGTGA. Taken from cysteine to phenylalanine, the CDR3 has 13 residues. The read is trimmed to its CDR3 DNA, 39 bases read in frame from base 1. Bulk unsorted tissue served as the source for RNA extraction, and RNA quality was assessed using a NanoDrop ND-1000 and an Agilent 2100. For the normal lung samples, distant non-tumor tissue was collected more than 3 cm away from the tumor edge. Donors were newly diagnosed lung cancer patients admitted for thoracic surgery in China between August and November 2014, without prior chemotherapy. Patients who had received previous radiotherapy or chemotherapy, or who had another concurrent cancer, were excluded from the study. Pieces of surgical tissue measuring roughly 1-2.1 cm3 were kept in RNAlater solution and held at -80 degrees C until needed.

The chain employs TRBV7-3 and TRBJ1-1, with the D gene uncertain. Input material: distant non-tumor lung tissue. This clonotype originated in a man between 65 and 79 years old with non-small cell lung cancer. The CDR3 is CASSFEYFTEAFF. The DNA sequence follows: TGTGCCAGCAGCTTCGAGTATTTCACTGAAGCTTTCTTT.